The 9 T cell receptor beta chains below were found in one sample sequenced in a study of CD8 T cells in ankylosing spondylitis. Their recognized antigens are unknown. A single record per CDR3 protein comes from TCRdb applying MiXCR to the 5' RACE reads. The table has just under 550,000 distinct CDR3 sequences, about 12% seen once. General study points: There was a TCR beta motif, made of several highly homologous variants, that appeared characteristic of ankylosing spondylitis blood.

Sample: blood, either unsorted or a sorted T cell fraction (not recorded which). The receptors were sampled from a male donor with ankylosing spondylitis.

This clonotype was observed a handful of times. The chain is built from TRBV2 and TRBJ1-1, with 7 bases lining up with TRBD1. The CDR3 is made up of 14 amino acids. From germline, CDR1 is SNHLY and CDR2 FYNNEI. The ends lost 4 bases at V and 4 bases at J; junction bases unmatched: 6. The CDR3 nucleotides read TGTGCCAGCAGTGGAAAGACAGGGATCACTGAAGCTTTCTTT. This translates into CASSGKTGITEAFF.

This clonotype has just a few counts. CDR3 amino acids: CASSFSQGTRGGANVLTF. CDR3 in DNA: TGTGCCAGCAGTTTCTCACAGGGCACAAGAGGTGGGGCCAACGTCCTGACTTTC. This chain uses TRBV27 with TRBJ2-6, with D tentatively TRBD1 (6 bases). CDR1 and CDR2 (germline): MNHEY, SMNVEV (reference sequence). The CDR3 sequence is 18 residues long. Trimming stripped 3 bases from V and 3 bases from J, with 18 bases between.

The genes are TRBV20-1 and TRBJ2-1; D may match TRBD1 or TRBD2 (5 bases each). Trimming left V 6 bases short and J 0 bases short, with 15 bases between. The CDR3 has 15 residues. Germline values: CDR1 DFQATT, CDR2 SNEGSKA (reference sequence). In DNA, the CDR3 is TGCAGTGCCGATGGGGGAGTGAGCTCCTACAATGAGCAGTTCTTC. Amino acid sequence: CSADGGVSSYNEQFF.

The chain combines TRBV12-3 or TRBV12-4 with TRBJ1-4; 8 positions agree with TRBD1. CDR3 length equals 16 residues. Losses at the gene ends were 6 bases for V and 0 bases for J; bases not matched to a gene: 6. The CDR3 DNA is TGTGCCAGCAGCCGGGACAGGATTGCAACTAATGAAAAACTGTTTTTT. Encoded protein: CASSRDRIATNEKLFF.

This clonotype was seen repeatedly, ten times or more. J is TRBJ2-1 and V is TRBV12-3 or TRBV12-4; D might be TRBD2 (6 bases). Trimming removed 3 bases from V and 4 bases from J, with 13 bases in between. The CDR3 sequence is 15 residues long. In DNA, the CDR3 is TGTGCCAGCAGTTTGGTGGGTAGCGGTTACAATGAGCAGTTCTTC. This translates into CASSLVGSGYNEQFF.

This rearrangement joins TRBV4-1 to TRBJ2-5, with 13 bases matching TRBD2. The V segment lost 0 bases and the J segment 2 bases; nucleotides outside the gene matches: 6. This CDR3 region has 18 residues. CDR1 MGHRA and CDR2 YSYEKL come from the germline V gene. CDR3 in amino acids: CASSQERRTSGRQETQYF. The CDR3 DNA reads TGCGCCAGCAGCCAAGAGCGACGGACTAGCGGGAGACAAGAGACCCAGTACTTC.

The table lists this clonotype with a few counts. The gene calls are TRBV7-7 and TRBJ2-5, with D perhaps TRBD2 (6 bases). Germline CDR1 and CDR2: SSHAT and FNYEAQ (reference sequence). Trimming removed 0 bases at V and 1 base at J, with 9 bases between. The CDR3 contains 15 residues. The CDR3, as DNA: TGTGCCAGCAGCTTAGCCGGGAGTAGCCAAGAGACCCAGTACTTC. It translates to CASSLAGSSQETQYF.

This clonotype was seen more than once but under ten times. The V and J genes are TRBV12-3 or TRBV12-4 and TRBJ2-1; unclear D gene. CDR3 length equals 13 residues. V gave up 2 bases and J gave up 8 bases, with 10 bases separating them. CDR3 DNA: TGTGCCAGCAGTTTAAGCGTGAATGATGAGCAGTTCTTC. It yields the protein CASSLSVNDEQFF.

Notes on this clonotype: At one end the junction does not follow the germline gene, possibly because of a read error. The chain links TRBV18 to TRBJ2-4; no definite D call. There are 13 residues in the CDR3. The germline V gene has CDR1 KGHSH and CDR2 LQKENI. CDR3 nucleotide sequence: TGTGCCAGCTCTTGTACTCGAAGGATATTCAATAAGTTC. Translation: CASSCTRRIFNKF.